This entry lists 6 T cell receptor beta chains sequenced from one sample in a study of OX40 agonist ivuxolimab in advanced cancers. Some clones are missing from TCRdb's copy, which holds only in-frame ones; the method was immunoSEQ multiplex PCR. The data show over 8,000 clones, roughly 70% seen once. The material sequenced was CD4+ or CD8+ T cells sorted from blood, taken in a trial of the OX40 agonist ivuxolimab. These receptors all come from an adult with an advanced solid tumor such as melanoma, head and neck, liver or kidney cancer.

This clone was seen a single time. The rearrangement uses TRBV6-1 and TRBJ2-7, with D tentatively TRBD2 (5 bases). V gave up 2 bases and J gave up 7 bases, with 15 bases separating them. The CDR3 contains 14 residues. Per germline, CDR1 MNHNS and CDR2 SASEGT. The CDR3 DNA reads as TGTGCCAGCAGTGAAAGATATGAGGGTTGGGAGCAGTACTTC. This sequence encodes CASSERYEGWEQYF.

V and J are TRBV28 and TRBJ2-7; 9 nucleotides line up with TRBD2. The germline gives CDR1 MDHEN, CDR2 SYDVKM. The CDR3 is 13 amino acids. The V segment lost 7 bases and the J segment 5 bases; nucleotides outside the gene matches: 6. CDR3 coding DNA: TGTGCCAGCAATTGGCGGGAGGGCAACGAGCAGTACTTC. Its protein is CASNWREGNEQYF.

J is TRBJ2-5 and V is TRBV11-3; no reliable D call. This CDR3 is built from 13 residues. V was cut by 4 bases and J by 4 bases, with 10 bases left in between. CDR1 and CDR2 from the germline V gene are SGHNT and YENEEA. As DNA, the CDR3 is TGTGCCAGCAGCTCCCAAAACTTAGAGACCCAGTACTTC. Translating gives CASSSQNLETQYF.

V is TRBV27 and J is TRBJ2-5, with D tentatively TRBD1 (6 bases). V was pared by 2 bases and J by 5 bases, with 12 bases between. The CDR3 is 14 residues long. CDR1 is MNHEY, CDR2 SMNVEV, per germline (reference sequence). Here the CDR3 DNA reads TGTGCCAGCAGTTTAGTCCTAGGGGGTGAGACCCAGTACTTC. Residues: CASSLVLGGETQYF.

CDR3 in amino acids: CSVQTGGGTEAFF. The CDR3, as DNA: TGCAGCGTTCAAACAGGGGGAGGCACTGAAGCTTTCTTT. The chain has TRBV29-1 and TRBJ1-1; 8 positions agree with TRBD1. The germline V gene encodes CDR1 SQVTM and CDR2 ANQGSEA. This CDR3 comprises 13 residues. V gave up 5 bases and J gave up 4 bases; unmatched junction bases: 6.

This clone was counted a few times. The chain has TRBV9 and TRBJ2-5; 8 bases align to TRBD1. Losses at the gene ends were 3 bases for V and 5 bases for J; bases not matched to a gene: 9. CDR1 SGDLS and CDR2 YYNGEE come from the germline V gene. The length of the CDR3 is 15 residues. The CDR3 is CASSAQGAFWETQYF. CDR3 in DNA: TGTGCCAGCAGCGCGCAGGGGGCTTTTTGGGAGACCCAGTACTTC.